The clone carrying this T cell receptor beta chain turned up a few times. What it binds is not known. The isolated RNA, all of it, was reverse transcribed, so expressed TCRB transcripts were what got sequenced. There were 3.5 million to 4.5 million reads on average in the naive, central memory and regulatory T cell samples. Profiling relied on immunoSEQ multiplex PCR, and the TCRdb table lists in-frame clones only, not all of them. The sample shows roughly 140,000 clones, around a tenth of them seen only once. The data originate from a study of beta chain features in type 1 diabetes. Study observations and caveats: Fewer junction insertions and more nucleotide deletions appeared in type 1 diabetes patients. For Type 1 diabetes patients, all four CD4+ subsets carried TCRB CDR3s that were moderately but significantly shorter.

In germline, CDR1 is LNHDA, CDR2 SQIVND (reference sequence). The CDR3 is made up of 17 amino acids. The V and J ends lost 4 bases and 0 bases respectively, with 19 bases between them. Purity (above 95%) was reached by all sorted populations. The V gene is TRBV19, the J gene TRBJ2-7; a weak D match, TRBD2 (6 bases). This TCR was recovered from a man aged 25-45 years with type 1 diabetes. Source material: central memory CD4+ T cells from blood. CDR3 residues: CASSRVLAAGNSYEQYF. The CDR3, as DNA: TGTGCCAGTAGTAGGGTACTAGCAGCGGGTAACTCCTACGAGCAGTACTTC.